This TCR beta chain is from a study of Ad26.COV2.S vaccination and SARS-CoV-2 variants (dated by TCRdb to the early 2020s). As for the study more broadly: Donors in the vaccine arm were drawn from COV1001, a multicentre, randomized, double-blind, placebo-controlled phase I-IIa trial testing Ad26.COV2.S in healthy adults. Ad26.COV2.S was administered intramuscularly at a dose of 5x10^10 or 1x10^11 viral particles, either as one shot or as two shots given 56 days apart. TCRbeta repertoire sequencing was used to assess the specificity and breadth of SARS-CoV-2-reactive T cell receptors after Ad26.COV2.S vaccination. A total of 32 samples were included in the TCR-sequenced set, comprising around 19 Ad26.COV2.S vaccine recipients, 5 placebo recipients and 8 SARS-CoV-2 convalescent individuals. Trial participants were randomized into five groups of five, in which low-dose or high-dose Ad26.COV2.S was given once or twice, or placebo was given on both occasions. Investigators did not know the trial group allocation while performing experiments and assessing outcomes. Study-wide findings and limitations: The study was not powered for comparison of responses between vaccine doses or regimens. The authors noted that the TCR breadth and depth analyses may have underestimated total T cell responses. Non-spike TCR breadth was comparable between vaccine and placebo recipients, consistent with the vaccine containing only spike. After vaccination, substantial breadth of spike-specific CD8+ and CD4+ T cell responses was reported. Compared with placebo recipients, Ad26.COV2.S recipients showed higher spike-specific TCR breadth (P = 0.0014).

The immunoSEQ Assay was the method used to sequence TCRbeta CDR3 regions. After extraction, genomic DNA underwent amplification by bias-controlled multiplex PCR, followed by high-throughput sequencing. As for how the authors treated the data: To quantify the absolute abundance of each unique TCRbeta CDR3 region, sequences were collapsed and filtered. T cell fraction was estimated by normalization of TCRbeta template counts to usable DNA, with usable DNA being measured through amplification of reference genes present in all nucleated cells. Repertoire TCRs were annotated as SARS-CoV-2-specific when V gene, CDR3 amino acid sequence and J gene were exactly matched to a known reactive TCR set. MIRA supplied the reference SARS-CoV-2 TCR set, which was filtered for enrichment in COVID-19-positive ImmuneCODE repertoires so that public or cross-reactive TCRs were removed. Using the MIRA antigens, annotated TCRs were further analysed by specific ORF or by position within an ORF. Depth was the summed frequency of annotated unique rearrangements, while breadth was defined as annotated unique rearrangements over total unique productive rearrangements. Two-sided Wilcoxon rank-sum tests were used to compare TCR breadth between groups. TCRdb holds this immuneACCESS table with in-frame rearrangements only. Some clones are missing; in checked studies, unresolved V genes explain under half, and the rest has no known cause. V and J calls plus clone size are reproduced from that table; the DNA served to infer D and trimming. The sample table lists about 350,000 clones, about nine tenths of them with a count of one. Around 5.8% of the sample lies in the top ten.

Interpreted using the paper, the treatment or condition label stands for: about 20 received Ad26.COV2.S at low or high dose, single or two shots; five or six received placebo; per-sample allocation not given. For vaccine and placebo recipients, repertoires were sequenced using samples collected on day 63 after the first injection. Between 29 July and 7 August 2020, Cohort 1b enrolled 25 adults aged 18-55 years at one site in Boston, USA. As a vaccine, Ad26.COV2.S was a replication-incompetent adenovirus type 26 vector that expressed a prefusion-stabilized SARS-CoV-2 spike protein derived from the original Wuhan strain. Inclusive of the bounding cysteine and phenylalanine, the CDR3 is 13 residues long. The only DNA kept is the CDR3, 39 bases in frame from the first base. V lost 4 bases and J lost 8 bases; the stretch between them is 15 bases long. The germline V gene encodes CDR1 SGHDT and CDR2 YYEEEE.

As for this clone: Its antigen specificity is not known. There are no base qualities to consult, and no much larger clone falls within one base.

The TCR originated in a person aged 18-65 years who received the Ad26.COV2.S COVID-19 vaccine or a placebo. Source: peripheral blood, taken in a trial of Ad26.COV2.S vaccine versus placebo. Rearrangement joined TRBV5-6 to TRBJ1-1, with the D gene too uncertain to name. The CDR3: CASSRNNGREAFF. The base sequence is TGTGCCAGCAGCCGCAACAACGGGAGGGAAGCTTTCTTT.